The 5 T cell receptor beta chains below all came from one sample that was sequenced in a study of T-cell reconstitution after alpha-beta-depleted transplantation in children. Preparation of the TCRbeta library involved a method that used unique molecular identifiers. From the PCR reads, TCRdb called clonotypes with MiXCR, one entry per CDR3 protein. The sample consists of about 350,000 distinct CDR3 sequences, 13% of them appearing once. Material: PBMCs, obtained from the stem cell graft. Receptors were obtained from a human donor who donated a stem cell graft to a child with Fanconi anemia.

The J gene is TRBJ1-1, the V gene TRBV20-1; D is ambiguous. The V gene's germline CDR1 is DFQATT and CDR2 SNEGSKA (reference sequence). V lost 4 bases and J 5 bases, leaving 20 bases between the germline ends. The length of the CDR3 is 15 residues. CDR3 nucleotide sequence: TGCAGTGCTACTCGTCCGGGAACAAAGAGGACTGAAGCTTTCTTT. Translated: CSATRPGTKRTEAFF.

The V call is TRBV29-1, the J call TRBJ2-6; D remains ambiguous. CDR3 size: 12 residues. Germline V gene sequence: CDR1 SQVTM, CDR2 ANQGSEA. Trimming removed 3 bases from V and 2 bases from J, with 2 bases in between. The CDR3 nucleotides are TGCAGCGTTGATGCTGGGGCCAACGTCCTGACTTTC. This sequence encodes CSVDAGANVLTF.

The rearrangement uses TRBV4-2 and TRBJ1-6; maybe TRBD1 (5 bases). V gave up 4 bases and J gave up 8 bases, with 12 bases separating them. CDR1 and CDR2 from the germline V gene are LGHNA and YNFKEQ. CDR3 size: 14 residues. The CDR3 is CASSPAGGYSPLHF. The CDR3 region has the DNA TGTGCCAGCAGCCCCGCGGGGGGTTATTCACCCCTCCACTTT.

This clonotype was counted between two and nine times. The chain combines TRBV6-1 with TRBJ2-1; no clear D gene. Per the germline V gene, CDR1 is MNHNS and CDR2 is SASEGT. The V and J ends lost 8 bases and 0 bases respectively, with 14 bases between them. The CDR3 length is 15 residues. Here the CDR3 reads CASPESWSSYNEQFF. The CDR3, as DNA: TGTGCCAGCCCTGAGTCTTGGAGCTCCTACAATGAGCAGTTCTTC.

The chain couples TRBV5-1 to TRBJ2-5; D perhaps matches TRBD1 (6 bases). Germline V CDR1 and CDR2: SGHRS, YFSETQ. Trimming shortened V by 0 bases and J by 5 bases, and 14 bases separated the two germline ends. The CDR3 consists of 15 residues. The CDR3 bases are TGCGCCAGCAGCTTGGTGGGGGCCCGTGGGGAGACCCAGTACTTC. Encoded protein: CASSLVGARGETQYF.